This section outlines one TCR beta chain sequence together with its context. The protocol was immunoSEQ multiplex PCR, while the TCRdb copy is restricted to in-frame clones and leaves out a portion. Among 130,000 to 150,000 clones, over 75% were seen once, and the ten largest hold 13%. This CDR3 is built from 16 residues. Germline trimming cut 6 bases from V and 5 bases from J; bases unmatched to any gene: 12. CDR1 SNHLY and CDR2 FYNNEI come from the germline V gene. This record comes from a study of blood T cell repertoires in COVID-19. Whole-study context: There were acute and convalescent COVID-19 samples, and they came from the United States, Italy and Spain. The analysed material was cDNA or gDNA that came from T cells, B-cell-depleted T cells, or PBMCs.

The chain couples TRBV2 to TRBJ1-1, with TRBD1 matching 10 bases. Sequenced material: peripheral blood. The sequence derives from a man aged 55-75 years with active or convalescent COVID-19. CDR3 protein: CASRTRGQGGKTEAFF. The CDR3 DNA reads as TGTGCCAGCAGGACCCGTGGACAGGGGGGGAAAACTGAAGCTTTCTTT.